The clone carrying this TCR beta chain was seen a few times. This sample was included in a study of OX40 agonist ivuxolimab in advanced cancers. TCRdb's table, derived via immunoSEQ multiplex PCR, lists solely in-frame clones and lacks some. The sample shows about 99,000 clones, 75% to 95% of them seen only once. This receptor was identified in an adult with an advanced solid tumor such as melanoma, head and neck, liver or kidney cancer. The sequencing used CD4+ or CD8+ T cells sorted from blood, collected in a trial of the OX40 agonist ivuxolimab.

For the CDR3, the DNA is TGTGCCAGCAGTTTATCCACCGGGACAGGTACCGGGGAGCTGTTTTTT. Its protein product is CASSLSTGTGTGELFF. The chain employs TRBV28 and TRBJ2-2, with 8 bases aligning to TRBD1. The V gene's germline CDR1 is MDHEN and CDR2 SYDVKM. The CDR3 contains 16 residues. Losses at the gene ends were 1 base for V and 5 bases for J; bases not matched to a gene: 6. Filled out from reference TRBV28 and TRBJ2-2, the complete variable domain reads DVKVTQSSRYLVKRTGEKVFLECVQDMDHENMFWYRQDPGLGLRLIYFSYDVKMKEKGDIPEGYSVSREKKERFSLILESASTNQTSMYLCASSLSTGTGTGELFFGEGSRLTVL.